The present T cell receptor beta chain was sequenced within a study of cytomegalovirus exposure and HLA in healthy donors. Both 60 Vbeta primers and 13 Jbeta primers went into the PCR. Only in-frame clones appear in the TCRdb table, and some are missing; sequencing was by immunoSEQ multiplex PCR. The sample records 200,000 to 250,000 clones, over 75% being singletons. CDR3 length equals 11 residues. From germline, CDR1 is SNHLY and CDR2 FYNNEI. V shed 6 bases and J 15 bases; nucleotides not matched to a gene: 6. A word on this clone: The antigen is undetermined.

Whether this donor was CMV seropositive was not recorded. Study results and limitations: 15,000 to 20,000 TCR beta sequences were associated with HLA alleles at 0.05 false discovery rate in a later analysis.

Sequencing used PBMCs. The chain couples TRBV2 to TRBJ2-1; 9 nucleotides align to TRBD1. The receptor comes from a human donor in good health. The CDR3 DNA reads as TGTGCCAGCAGGACAACAGGGGGCATGTTCTTC. Residues: CASRTTGGMFF.